This T cell receptor (beta chain) comes out of a study of early T cells in non-severe SARS-CoV-2 infection. CDR1 is SNHLY and CDR2 is FYNNEI in the germline V gene. The ends were cut back, 4 bases at V and 5 bases at J, with 11 bases in the middle. The CDR3 totals 13 residues. MiXCR was run by TCRdb on the 5' RACE reads, yielding one entry per CDR3 protein. The sample yields 45,000 to 75,000 distinct CDR3 sequences, roughly 12% seen once. This clonotype was counted between two and nine times. The specimen was whole blood. The chain joins TRBV2 to TRBJ1-1; D remains ambiguous. This sequence originates from an adult who was a healthcare worker with PCR-confirmed SARS-CoV-2 infection or an uninfected control (not recorded which). CDR3 loop: CASSVRERTEAFF. The DNA of the CDR3 is TGTGCCAGCAGTGTCCGGGAAAGGACTGAAGCTTTCTTT.